A selection of T cell receptor beta chains follows, all from one sample in a study of blood T cell repertoires in COVID-19. The assay was immunoSEQ multiplex PCR, and TCRdb's table has in-frame clones only and misses some. The data contain around 460,000 clones, around nine tenths of them singletons. Material for sequencing was peripheral blood. The receptors shown here come from a man younger than 35 with COVID-19, enrolled during active disease. Both conserved end residues are part of each CDR3. Each record gives: V gene, J gene, CDR3 protein.

v_call: TRBV19; j_call: TRBJ2-1; cdr3_aa: CASSRTSGGHRNEQFF
v_call: TRBV2; j_call: TRBJ2-5; cdr3_aa: CASSEDWGGPSQETQYF
v_call: TRBV4-1; j_call: TRBJ2-5; cdr3_aa: CASSLPGRRAGETQYF
v_call: TRBV11-2; j_call: TRBJ2-3; cdr3_aa: CASSLDRGTDTQYF
v_call: TRBV4-1; j_call: TRBJ1-5; cdr3_aa: CASSQAGVEQPQHF
v_call: TRBV15; j_call: TRBJ2-2; cdr3_aa: CATSRPRGGNTGELFF
v_call: TRBV21-1; j_call: TRBJ2-7; cdr3_aa: CASSVFRGQYEQYF
v_call: TRBV13; j_call: TRBJ2-7; cdr3_aa: CASSRWTSGGSYEQYF
v_call: TRBV10-1; j_call: TRBJ1-2; cdr3_aa: CASSPNRGGYGYTF
v_call: TRBV14; j_call: TRBJ2-1; cdr3_aa: CASSRVFNEQFF
v_call: TRBV2; j_call: TRBJ1-1; cdr3_aa: CASRPKGAPNTEAFF
v_call: TRBV11-2; j_call: TRBJ2-2; cdr3_aa: CASSLGVALNTGELFF
v_call: TRBV6-1; j_call: TRBJ1-2; cdr3_aa: CASKMTGQGYGYTF
v_call: TRBV28; j_call: TRBJ2-5; cdr3_aa: CASSLRGSSQETQYF
v_call: TRBV12-3/TRBV12-4; j_call: TRBJ2-7; cdr3_aa: CASSLGISYEQYF
v_call: TRBV11-3; j_call: TRBJ2-1; cdr3_aa: CASGGGNEQFF
v_call: TRBV2; j_call: TRBJ1-2; cdr3_aa: CASGGTGGLGGYTF
v_call: TRBV7-3; j_call: TRBJ2-1; cdr3_aa: CASSLEAGGPYEQFF
v_call: TRBV6-5; j_call: TRBJ1-2; cdr3_aa: CASSYSGRGPDGYTF
v_call: TRBV7-8; j_call: TRBJ1-2; cdr3_aa: CASSTTFVAGGVRGYTF
v_call: TRBV2; j_call: TRBJ2-4; cdr3_aa: CASSTDRGDIQYF
v_call: TRBV12-3/TRBV12-4; j_call: TRBJ2-3; cdr3_aa: CASSLLRATQYF
v_call: TRBV6-5; j_call: TRBJ2-7; cdr3_aa: CASSYQGTGDHEQYF
v_call: TRBV23-1; j_call: TRBJ2-7; cdr3_aa: CASRTIAGGFYEQYF
v_call: TRBV19; j_call: TRBJ2-7; cdr3_aa: CASSNRAGDGEQYF
v_call: TRBV18; j_call: TRBJ2-1; cdr3_aa: CASSPPVGQGSYNEQFF
v_call: TRBV29-1; j_call: TRBJ1-2; cdr3_aa: CSVQGALNYGYTF
v_call: TRBV5-1; j_call: TRBJ2-7; cdr3_aa: CASSLMGQGVNEQYF
v_call: TRBV7-9; j_call: TRBJ2-5; cdr3_aa: CASSLGGPQETQYF
v_call: TRBV14; j_call: TRBJ2-2; cdr3_aa: CASRGQANTGELFF
v_call: TRBV4-1; j_call: TRBJ2-7; cdr3_aa: CASSQDSGSYEQYF
v_call: TRBV3-1/TRBV3-2; j_call: TRBJ1-2; cdr3_aa: CASSRGSLQGYTF
v_call: TRBV18; j_call: TRBJ2-7; cdr3_aa: CASSPLRLAETTYEQYF
v_call: TRBV6-6; j_call: TRBJ2-7; cdr3_aa: CASSHRRLSSYEQYF
v_call: TRBV4-1; j_call: TRBJ2-1; cdr3_aa: CASSQVRGPYNEQFF
v_call: TRBV19; j_call: TRBJ2-1; cdr3_aa: CASSIKTRGEQFF
v_call: TRBV11-3; j_call: TRBJ2-1; cdr3_aa: CASSPSGITYNEQFF
v_call: TRBV11-2; j_call: TRBJ2-3; cdr3_aa: CASSTPRASTDTQYF
v_call: TRBV19; j_call: TRBJ1-6; cdr3_aa: CASRSSSYNSPLHF
v_call: TRBV7-2; j_call: TRBJ2-1; cdr3_aa: CASSLWGGGATNEQFF
v_call: TRBV27; j_call: TRBJ1-6; cdr3_aa: CATGSYNSPLHF
v_call: TRBV3-1/TRBV3-2; j_call: TRBJ1-1; cdr3_aa: CASSQASGGRTEAFF
v_call: TRBV7-9; j_call: TRBJ2-2; cdr3_aa: CASSWGSGNTGELFF
v_call: TRBV3-1/TRBV3-2; j_call: TRBJ1-1; cdr3_aa: CASSAPLPISRTEAFF
v_call: TRBV21-1; j_call: TRBJ2-7; cdr3_aa: CASRDSPLYF
v_call: TRBV4-1; j_call: TRBJ2-7; cdr3_aa: CASSQEAPDRASLSGQYF
v_call: TRBV4-2; j_call: TRBJ2-7; cdr3_aa: CASSQVVSSSYEQYF
v_call: TRBV2; j_call: TRBJ1-5; cdr3_aa: CASTPDLQVGNQPQHF
v_call: TRBV27; j_call: TRBJ2-5; cdr3_aa: CASSTLGGQETQYF
v_call: TRBV15; j_call: TRBJ2-1; cdr3_aa: CATAGASYNEQFF
v_call: TRBV29-1; j_call: TRBJ2-1; cdr3_aa: CSVWESSYNEQFF
v_call: TRBV3-1/TRBV3-2; j_call: TRBJ1-5; cdr3_aa: CASSQEVSGQPQHF
v_call: TRBV6-5; j_call: TRBJ2-3; cdr3_aa: CASKGRVADTQYF
v_call: TRBV9; j_call: TRBJ2-7; cdr3_aa: CASSGSSRTISYEQYF
v_call: TRBV18; j_call: TRBJ2-1; cdr3_aa: CASNTRTSGSYNEQFF